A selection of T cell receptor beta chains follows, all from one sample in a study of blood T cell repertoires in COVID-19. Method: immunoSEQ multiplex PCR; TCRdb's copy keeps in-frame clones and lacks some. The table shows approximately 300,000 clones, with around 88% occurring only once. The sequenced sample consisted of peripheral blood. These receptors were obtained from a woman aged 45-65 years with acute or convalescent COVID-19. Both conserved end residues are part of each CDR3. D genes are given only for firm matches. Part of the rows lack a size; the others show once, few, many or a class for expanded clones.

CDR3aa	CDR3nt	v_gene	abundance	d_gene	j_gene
CASGPGTGPRSDYGYTF	TGTGCTAGTGGTCCGGGGACAGGGCCTAGGTCCGACTATGGCTACACCTTC	TRBV12-5	.	TRBD1	TRBJ1-2
CSVEDPGGESYNEQFF	TGCAGCGTTGAAGATCCGGGGGGCGAATCCTACAATGAGCAGTTCTTC	TRBV29-1	.	.	TRBJ2-1
CASQLLGTGLSLTNEKLFF	TGTGCCAGCCAGCTTCTCGGGACAGGACTCTCCCTAACTAATGAAAAACTGTTTTTT	TRBV5-5	once	TRBD1	TRBJ1-4
CASSSRDRDYEQYF	TGTGCCAGTAGTAGCCGGGACAGGGACTACGAGCAGTACTTC	TRBV19	few	TRBD1	TRBJ2-7
CASSLGLAGGPRDEQFF	TGTGCCAGCAGCCTCGGACTAGCGGGAGGGCCGAGGGATGAGCAGTTCTTC	TRBV11-2	.	TRBD2	TRBJ2-1
CASREEGASYGYTF	TGTGCCAGCAGAGAGGAGGGGGCTAGCTATGGCTACACCTTC	TRBV6-5	.	TRBD1	TRBJ1-2
CATGLVDATNEKLFF	TGTGCCACGGGGTTGGTGGATGCAACTAATGAAAAACTGTTTTTT	TRBV19	.	.	TRBJ1-4
CASSQPTGMAGELFF	TGTGCCAGCAGCCAACCGACAGGGATGGCCGGGGAGCTGTTTTTT	TRBV4-2	.	TRBD1	TRBJ2-2
CAWSSERGYEQYF	TGTGCCTGGAGTTCGGAGAGAGGCTACGAGCAGTACTTC	TRBV30	.	.	TRBJ2-7
CASSLVQDRATNEKLFF	TGTGCCAGCAGCTTAGTACAAGACAGAGCAACTAATGAAAAACTGTTTTTT	TRBV7-2	.	.	TRBJ1-4
CATSDSSWGGLSSYNEQFF	TGTGCCACCAGTGACTCCTCATGGGGGGGTTTGAGCTCCTACAATGAGCAGTTCTTC	TRBV24-1	.	TRBD2	TRBJ2-1
CASSEGGQGPRSETQYF	TGTGCCAGCAGTGAAGGGGGACAGGGGCCGCGCTCGGAGACCCAGTACTTC	TRBV6-1	.	TRBD1	TRBJ2-5
CASSSPGHLNTIYF	TGTGCCAGCAGCTCTCCGGGACACCTAAACACCATATATTTT	TRBV7-9	.	.	TRBJ1-3
CSVGSSGSGNTIYF	TGCAGCGTTGGGTCTTCGGGCTCTGGAAACACCATATATTTT	TRBV29-1	.	.	TRBJ1-3
CAGQGTSATGELFF	TGTGCCGGTCAGGGGACTAGCGCCACCGGGGAGCTGTTTTTT	TRBV6-5	.	TRBD2	TRBJ2-2
CASSRRDGLNEQFF	TGTGCCAGCAGCCGCCGGGATGGGCTCAATGAGCAGTTCTTC	TRBV6-5	.	.	TRBJ2-1
CASTQGGSVQPQHF	TGTGCCAGCACACAGGGGGGATCGGTACAGCCCCAGCATTTT	TRBV28	.	TRBD1	TRBJ1-5
CASSTGTSGVLETQYF	TGTGCCAGCAGCACCGGGACTAGCGGGGTGCTAGAGACCCAGTACTTC	TRBV7-7	.	TRBD2	TRBJ2-5
CASSPEGLLNTEAFF	TGTGCCAGCAGCCCGGAGGGACTGCTGAACACTGAAGCTTTCTTT	TRBV5-4	.	.	TRBJ1-1
CASRMLAGRADTQYF	TGTGCCAGCAGGATGCTAGCGGGCCGGGCAGATACGCAGTATTTT	TRBV2	.	TRBD2	TRBJ2-3
CASSIRGYSSYNEQFF	TGTGCCAGTAGTATTCGCGGGTACAGCTCCTACAATGAGCAGTTCTTC	TRBV19	.	.	TRBJ2-1
CASSGQGPTEAFF	TGTGCCAGCAGTGGACAGGGGCCCACTGAAGCTTTCTTT	TRBV25-1	once	TRBD1	TRBJ1-1
CASSIGTGRDEQFF	TGTGCCAGTAGTATAGGGACAGGGCGAGATGAGCAGTTCTTC	TRBV19	.	TRBD1	TRBJ2-1
CASSLERVENTEAFF	TGCGCCAGCAGCTTGGAACGGGTGGAGAACACTGAAGCTTTCTTT	TRBV5-1	.	.	TRBJ1-1
CASSLGTSGITSYEQYF	TGTGCCAGCAGCTTAGGGACTAGCGGGATCACTTCCTACGAGCAGTACTTC	TRBV7-2	.	TRBD2	TRBJ2-7
CASSKGLVGGDEQFF	TGTGCCAGCAGCAAAGGACTAGTCGGTGGGGATGAGCAGTTCTTC	TRBV7-2	.	TRBD2	TRBJ2-1
CASSDRANYGYTF	TGCGCCAGCAGTGACAGGGCGAACTATGGCTACACCTTC	TRBV10-2	once	.	TRBJ1-2
CASSQSSGTTYEQYF	TGTGCCAGCAGCCAAAGTAGCGGGACAACCTACGAGCAGTACTTC	TRBV7-2	.	TRBD2	TRBJ2-7
CASSLDRGRNTEAFF	TGCGCCAGCAGCTTGGACAGGGGGAGGAACACTGAAGCTTTCTTT	TRBV5-1	.	TRBD1	TRBJ1-1
CATRRDRYTEAFF	TGTGCCACCAGGCGGGACAGGTACACTGAAGCTTTCTTT	TRBV24-1	.	TRBD1	TRBJ1-1
CASSFTRELSGNTIYF	TGTGCCAGCAGCTTTACACGGGAACTCTCTGGAAACACCATATATTTT	TRBV7-2	.	.	TRBJ1-3
CASSPVGGSELFF	TGTGCCAGCAGCCCCGTGGGGGGGTCGGAGCTGTTTTTT	TRBV7-3	few	TRBD2	TRBJ2-2
CASSVGTAYNSPLHF	TGTGCCAGCAGCGTAGGTACAGCCTATAATTCACCCCTCCACTTT	TRBV9	once	.	TRBJ1-6
CASSEALMNTEAFF	TGTGCCAGCAGCGAAGCCCTCATGAACACTGAAGCTTTCTTT	TRBV5-6	.	.	TRBJ1-1
CASSSYTDLEETQYF	TGTGCCAGCAGCTCCTATACGGACTTGGAAGAGACCCAGTACTTC	TRBV7-9	.	.	TRBJ2-5
CASSAQQGENTEAFF	TGCGCCAGCAGCGCCCAACAGGGCGAGAACACTGAAGCTTTCTTT	TRBV5-1	.	.	TRBJ1-1
CASSSGSGGYNEQFF	TGCGCCAGCAGCTCCGGGAGCGGGGGCTACAATGAGCAGTTCTTC	TRBV5-1	once	TRBD2	TRBJ2-1
CASSPPFRLAGGSDTQYF	TGTGCCAGCAGCCCTCCGTTTAGGCTAGCGGGAGGGTCAGATACGCAGTATTTT	TRBV7-9	once	TRBD2	TRBJ2-3
CASGLPSTEAFF	TGTGCTAGTGGTTTGCCCAGCACTGAAGCTTTCTTT	TRBV12-5	.	.	TRBJ1-1
CASSFGGGDGNTIYF	TGTGCCAGCAGTTTCGGCGGGGGGGACGGAAACACCATATATTTT	TRBV6-5	.	.	TRBJ1-3
CARASRGPYEQYF	TGCGCCCGCGCGAGCAGGGGGCCCTACGAGCAGTACTTC	TRBV10-1	.	TRBD1	TRBJ2-7
CASSPQVAGNTEAFF	TGTGCCAGCAGCCCCCAAGTCGCGGGGAACACTGAAGCTTTCTTT	TRBV6-5	.	.	TRBJ1-1
CAISEVRAPDTQYF	TGTGCCATCAGTGAGGTCAGGGCACCGGATACGCAGTATTTT	TRBV10-3	once	.	TRBJ2-3
CASRGQGYEKLFF	TGTGCCAGCAGGGGACAGGGTTATGAAAAACTGTTTTTT	TRBV2	.	TRBD1	TRBJ1-4
CASSRGTGRSGNTIYF	TGTGCCAGCAGCCGGGGGACAGGACGCTCTGGAAACACCATATATTTT	TRBV3-1/TRBV3-2	.	TRBD1	TRBJ1-3
CASSFGSGGAQETQYF	TGTGCCAGCAGCTTCGGGAGCGGGGGGGCCCAAGAGACCCAGTACTTC	TRBV11-2	.	TRBD2	TRBJ2-5
CASSQEAGPRGGYTF	TGCGCCAGCAGCCAAGAGGCGGGGCCTAGGGGTGGCTACACCTTC	TRBV4-1	once	.	TRBJ1-2
CASSLSDRGPGYTF	TGCGCCAGCAGCTTAAGTGACAGGGGGCCTGGCTACACCTTC	TRBV5-1	.	TRBD1	TRBJ1-2
CASSGDAQGNQPQHF	TGTGCCAGCAGCGGGGACGCCCAGGGGAATCAGCCCCAGCATTTT	TRBV7-2	once	.	TRBJ1-5